This is a list of T cell receptor beta chains from one sample in a study of blood T cell repertoires in COVID-19. Libraries were prepared by immunoSEQ multiplex PCR; TCRdb keeps only in-frame clonotypes and omits some of them. The data hold fewer than 350,000 clones, with approximately 86% observed a single time. The sequencing sample was made of peripheral blood. All receptors come from a woman aged 30 to 39 who had recovered from COVID-19. CDR3s include the opening cysteine and the closing phenylalanine or tryptophan. A D gene is named only where the DNA matches it firmly. Clone size, where shown, is once, few, many, or a class for clones that have expanded.

>TRBV4-1|-|TRBJ1-1|-
TGCGCCAGCAGCCATCTTGCACAGGTTCATAAGGCCATGAACACTGAAGCTTTCTTT
CASSHLAQVHKAMNTEAFF
>TRBV12-3/TRBV12-4|-|TRBJ2-7|TRBD1
TGTGCCAGCAGTCCTCCGGGACAGGGCGAGCAGTACTTC
CASSPPGQGEQYF
>TRBV25-1|-|TRBJ1-1|TRBD1
TGTGCCAGCAGTAAGTCGACAGGGGGGAGAACTGAAGCTTTCTTT
CASSKSTGGRTEAFF
>TRBV6-6|-|TRBJ2-5|TRBD2
TGTGCCAGCAGTGCGGGAGGGGAGACCCAGTACTTC
CASSAGGETQYF
>TRBV6-2/TRBV6-3|few|TRBJ1-1|TRBD1
TGTGCCAGCAGTACAGGGGCATTTAACAAGATGGTGAACACTGAAGCTTTCTTT
CASSTGAFNKMVNTEAFF
>TRBV10-2|-|TRBJ2-7|-
TGCGCCAGCAGTGAGCGGGACTCCCTCGCCTACGAGCAGTACTTC
CASSERDSLAYEQYF
>TRBV18|-|TRBJ1-6|TRBD1
TGTGCCAGCTCAACAACGGGACAGGGTAATTCACCCCTCCACTTT
CASSTTGQGNSPLHF
>TRBV14|-|TRBJ2-1|-
TGTGCCAGCAGCCAATCAGTGGCTAGCTACTACAATGAGCAGTTCTTC
CASSQSVASYYNEQFF
>TRBV19|-|TRBJ2-3|TRBD1
TGTGCCAGTAGTATCATTGACAGGGGGCGCGGCACAGATACGCAGTATTTT
CASSIIDRGRGTDTQYF
>TRBV6-1|few|TRBJ2-7|-
TGTGCCAGCAGTGAACTCAGCAGGGACGAGCAGTACTTC
CASSELSRDEQYF
>TRBV19|-|TRBJ1-2|-
TGTGCCAGTAGTATTGGGGAGGCCACGACGGGCTACACCTTC
CASSIGEATTGYTF
>TRBV5-8|-|TRBJ1-3|-
TGTGCCAGCAGCCCGGGGACTGGGTCTGGAAACACCATATATTTT
CASSPGTGSGNTIYF
>TRBV5-1|-|TRBJ2-5|TRBD2
TGCGCCAGCAGCTCGGAAGGACTAGCGGGTAGGGAGACCCAGTACTTC
CASSSEGLAGRETQYF
>TRBV30|-|TRBJ2-5|TRBD2
TGTGCCTGGAGTCAGCGGGGGGCGTGGGAGACCCAGTACTTC
CAWSQRGAWETQYF
>TRBV28|-|TRBJ1-4|-
TGTGCCAGCGAAACGGGGGGGGCAGGTGAAAAACTGTTTTTT
CASETGGAGEKLFF
>TRBV5-1|-|TRBJ2-1|TRBD2
TGCGCCAGCAGCCTTAGGACTAGCGGGGGGGATGAGCAGTTCTTC
CASSLRTSGGDEQFF
>TRBV5-1|-|TRBJ2-7|TRBD2
TGCGCCAGCAGCCCATACCGACGTGGACTAGCGTCCCCCGAGCAGTACTTC
CASSPYRRGLASPEQYF
>TRBV6-5|once|TRBJ2-7|-
TGTGCCAGCACCAACGAGGGGGACCACGAGCAGTACTTC
CASTNEGDHEQYF
>TRBV7-9|-|TRBJ2-1|-
TGTGCCAGCAGCGGGACTCCGGAGGAGGAGCAGTTCTTC
CASSGTPEEEQFF
>TRBV7-9|-|TRBJ2-2|TRBD1
TGTGCCAGCAGCGTCGGACAGGGGACCGGGGAGCTGTTTTTT
CASSVGQGTGELFF
>TRBV4-3|once|TRBJ2-7|-
TGCGCCAGCAGCCAAGATCGGGGTTTTTACGAGCAGTACTTC
CASSQDRGFYEQYF
>TRBV29-1|-|TRBJ2-7|TRBD2
TGCAGCGTTTCAGGGGCGGGAGGGCCGGAAGAGCAGTACTTC
CSVSGAGGPEEQYF
>TRBV5-1|-|TRBJ1-2|-
TGCGCCAGCAGCTCAAAGCTCCGGGGGACGGATGGCTACACCTTC
CASSSKLRGTDGYTF
>TRBV18|-|TRBJ2-7|TRBD2
TGTGCCAGCTCACCGGGGAGGGGCTACGAGCAGTACTTC
CASSPGRGYEQYF
>TRBV9|-|TRBJ1-2|-
TGTGCCAGCAGCGTAGACGCCGGCGGGGGGCTGGATGGCTACACCTTC
CASSVDAGGGLDGYTF
>TRBV11-2|-|TRBJ2-5|TRBD2
TGTGCCAGCAGCTCCAAGATAGCGGGAGAAGGGGAGACCCAGTACTTC
CASSSKIAGEGETQYF
>TRBV30|-|TRBJ2-1|TRBD2
TGTGCCTGGAGTGCACGACTAGCGGGGGGGACGGGAAATGAGCAGTTCTTC
CAWSARLAGGTGNEQFF
>TRBV6-6|-|TRBJ1-1|-
TGTGCCAGCAGTACAGGGTCCCTAACTGAAGCTTTCTTT
CASSTGSLTEAFF
>TRBV19|-|TRBJ1-5|-
TGTGCCAGTAGTAAGCGGACCCCTCAGGCTTATCAGCCCCAGCATTTT
CASSKRTPQAYQPQHF
>TRBV9|-|TRBJ2-1|-
TGTGCCAGCAGCGTAGAACGGGGAGGGCCAGGGGATGAGCAGTTCTTC
CASSVERGGPGDEQFF
>TRBV10-1|-|TRBJ2-1|-
TGCGCCAGCAGTGAGGCCGAAAGCAAGTTCTTC
CASSEAESKFF
>TRBV11-2|-|TRBJ2-7|-
TGTGCCAGCAGTCCTAGGGGCAGCCGCTACGAGCAGTACTTC
CASSPRGSRYEQYF
>TRBV30|-|TRBJ1-2|TRBD1
TGTGCCAGGGACAGGGGAGCGCATGGCTACACCTTC
CARDRGAHGYTF
>TRBV6-5|-|TRBJ2-2|-
TGTGCCAGCAGTCCGTTCCCCGGGGAGCTGTTTTTT
CASSPFPGELFF
>TRBV25-1|-|TRBJ1-4|-
TGTGCCAGCGTCAGTCCCGGGGAAAAACTGTTTTTT
CASVSPGEKLFF
>TRBV28|-|TRBJ2-5|-
TGTGCCACCCGGCTCGGGGGTACCTTGGAGACCCAGTACTTC
CATRLGGTLETQYF